This TCR beta chain was captured in a study of regulatory T cells in long-lasting Graves disease. This clonotype was seen a few times. Investigators prepared the TCR beta libraries by applying iRepertoire HTBI primers and Arm-PCR of CDR3 regions. TCRdb reanalysed the multiplex PCR reads using MiXCR and keeps one entry per CDR3 protein. The sample has roughly 400,000 distinct CDR3 sequences; approximately 16% are singletons. As to time point: newly diagnosed GD, antithyroid drugs for less than 3 months. The TCR library used RNA extracted from PBMCs. The length of the CDR3 is 14 residues. Germline CDR1 and CDR2: SGHTA and FQGNSA. Trimming took off 1 base at V and 10 bases at J, with 13 bases between the two ends. A further study also used this sample, focusing on T cells in Graves' hyperthyroidism and ophthalmopathy.

This TCR was sampled from a woman aged 40 to 50 with Graves disease. The rearrangement links TRBV7-2 to TRBJ2-2; D remains unclear. This material consisted of peripheral blood mononuclear cells (PBMCs), taken at new diagnosis, from a patient treated with antithyroid drugs. The CDR3 reads CASSLGAPPEELFF. CDR3 bases: TGTGCCAGCAGCTTAGGGGCACCCCCGGAGGAGCTGTTTTTT.